This paragraph covers one T cell receptor (beta chain) sequence. This specimen comes from a study of blood T cell repertoires in COVID-19. The overall study: There were acute and convalescent COVID-19 samples, and they came from the United States, Italy and Spain.

In the study's own analysis: Estimation of nucleated cell counts relied on the amplification of reference gene primers. TCRdb keeps only in-frame clones here, not all; method: immunoSEQ multiplex PCR. V, J and clone size are those of that table, while D and trimming were read from the DNA. The data show 150,000 to 200,000 clones, with about 78% seen just once and just over 8.5% held by the top ten. The CDR3 is 14 amino acids. Trimming shortened V by 5 bases and J by 4 bases, and 14 bases separated the two germline ends. CDR1 is MNHEY, CDR2 SVGEGT, per germline. The TCR comes from a woman aged 50 to 60 with active or convalescent COVID-19. Sequences were obtained from peripheral blood. V and J are TRBV6-2 or TRBV6-3 and TRBJ1-2; the D is unclear. The CDR3 bases are TGTGCCAGCAGTCCAGGACTATCCTTCTATGGCTACACCTTC. Its protein product is CASSPGLSFYGYTF.